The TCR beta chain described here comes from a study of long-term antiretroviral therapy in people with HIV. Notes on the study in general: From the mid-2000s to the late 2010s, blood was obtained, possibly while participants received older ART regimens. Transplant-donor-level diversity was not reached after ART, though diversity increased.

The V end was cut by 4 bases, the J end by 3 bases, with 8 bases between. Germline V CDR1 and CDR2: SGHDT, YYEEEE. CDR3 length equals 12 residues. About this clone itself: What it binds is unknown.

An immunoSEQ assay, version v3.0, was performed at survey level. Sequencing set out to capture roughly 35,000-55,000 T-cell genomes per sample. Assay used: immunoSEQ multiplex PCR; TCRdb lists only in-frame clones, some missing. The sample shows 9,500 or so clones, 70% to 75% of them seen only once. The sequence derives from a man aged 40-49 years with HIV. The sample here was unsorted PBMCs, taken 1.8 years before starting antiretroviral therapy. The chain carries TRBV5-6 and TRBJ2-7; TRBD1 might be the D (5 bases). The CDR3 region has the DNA TGTGCCAGCAGCGCCCAGGGCTACGAGCAGTACTTC. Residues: CASSAQGYEQYF.